This T cell receptor beta chain was identified during a study of blood T cell repertoires in COVID-19. The overall study: Sources were T cells, B-cell-depleted T cells, or PBMCs; the material itself was cDNA or gDNA.

Cohorts were assigned according to the clinical history that participants reported. Source study methods: Quantification of nucleated cells was approximated via reference gene primer amplification. Produced via immunoSEQ multiplex PCR; TCRdb's table is partial and in-frame only. V, J and clone size were drawn from that table, and D and trimming were deduced from the DNA. The table shows about 210,000 clones, with 70% to 90% occurring only once. The CDR3 covers 13 residues. Germline CDR1 reads SGHNT; CDR2 reads YYREEE (reference sequence). Trimming stripped 6 bases from V and 3 bases from J, with 12 bases between.

The chain links TRBV5-4 to TRBJ2-5; D may be TRBD1 (6 bases). Material for sequencing was PBMCs or T cells enriched from blood (not recorded which). This receptor was identified in a man aged 30 to 45 with acute COVID-19. The CDR3 sequence: CASNEQGEETQYF. CDR3 nucleotides: TGTGCCAGCAACGAACAGGGAGAAGAGACCCAGTACTTC.